This T cell receptor beta chain was profiled in a study of cytomegalovirus exposure and HLA in healthy donors. On the study more broadly: An earlier analysis found around 100 million unique TCR beta sequences from around 180 million T cells. HLA-typed donors contributed approximately 86 million unique TCRs, which were held in an early data release. Regarding the study as a whole: Productive rates of about 87% or about 30% were seen for most TCR beta V segments in an earlier analysis. Upon later analysis, TCR association rates were observed to vary by HLA locus, being highest for DRB1 and lowest for HLA-C.

This clone was detected once. Its antigen is not identified. At one of its ends the junction is not consistent with the germline gene, which may arise from a read error. The germline gives CDR1 MGHRA, CDR2 YSYEKL. This CDR3 is built from 12 residues. PCR used 60 Vbeta primers and 13 Jbeta primers. TCRdb's copy holds only in-frame clones and misses some; the assay was immunoSEQ multiplex PCR. This sample has about 92,000 clones, with around four fifths found just once. This chain links TRBV4-1 with TRBJ1-2; D gene unclear. This sequence was found in a man in his forties or fifties in good health and CMV-seropositive. Sequencing was performed on PBMCs. The CDR3 spells CASSGRLYGHTF. The CDR3, as DNA: TGCGCCAGCAGCGGAAGACTTTATGGCCACACCTTC.